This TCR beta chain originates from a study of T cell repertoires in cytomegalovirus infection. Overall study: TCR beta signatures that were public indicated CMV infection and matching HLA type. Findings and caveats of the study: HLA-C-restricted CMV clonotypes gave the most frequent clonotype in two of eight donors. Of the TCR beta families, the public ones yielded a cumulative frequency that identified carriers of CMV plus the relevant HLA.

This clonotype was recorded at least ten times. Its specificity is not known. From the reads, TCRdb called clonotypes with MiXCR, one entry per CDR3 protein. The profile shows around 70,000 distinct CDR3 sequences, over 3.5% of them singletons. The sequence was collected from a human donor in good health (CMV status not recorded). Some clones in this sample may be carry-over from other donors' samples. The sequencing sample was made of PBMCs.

CDR3 nucleotide sequence: TGCAGTGCTAGAGGAGGTAAGCCTCCCTACGAGCAGTACTTC. Amino acid sequence: CSARGGKPPYEQYF. The chain combines TRBV20-1 with TRBJ2-7, with D uncertain. Looked up from germline, CDR1 is DFQATT and CDR2 is SNEGSKA (reference sequence). This CDR3 contains 14 residues. V dropped 1 base and J dropped 2 bases, with 12 bases sitting between them.